This is a list of T cell receptor beta chains from one sample in a study of T cell repertoires in cytomegalovirus infection. MiXCR, applied by TCRdb to the reads, yields one record per CDR3 protein. There are under 90,000 distinct CDR3 sequences in the sample; approximately 46% occur only once, and 80% to 95% lies in the top ten. Their antigens are not known. The sequenced sample was CD8+ T cells from cultured PBMCs, obtained from culture after CMV antigen stimulation. Receptor source: a human donor in good health (CMV status not recorded). Some clones in this sample may be carry-over from other donors' samples. Each CDR3 is given with its conserved first and last residue. A D gene is named only where the DNA matches it firmly. Rows may omit the clone size; those that give it use once, few, many or a size class.

J	D	size	V	DNA	CDR3
TRBJ1-2	-	few	TRBV6-1	TGTGCCAGCAGTGAAACAGGCATTAACTATGGCTACACCTTC	CASSETGINYGYTF
TRBJ1-5	TRBD1	-	TRBV7-8	TGTGCCAGCAGCAAAATGACCGGGACAGGGGGACGGAGCAATCAGCCCCAGCATTTT	CASSKMTGTGGRSNQPQHF
TRBJ2-3	-	-	TRBV4-1	TGCGCCAGCAGCCAAGAGGGTGGAACAGATACGCAGTATTTT	CASSQEGGTDTQYF
TRBJ2-1	-	-	TRBV28	TGTGCCAGCAGTTTCCCGCTAGCTGTGAATGAGCAGTTCTTC	CASSFPLAVNEQFF
TRBJ2-3	-	-	TRBV7-9	TGTGCCAGCAGCTTAGGGAAACCAGATACGCAGTATTTT	CASSLGKPDTQYF
TRBJ2-7	-	few	TRBV7-6	TGTGCCAGCAGCTTAGCTCTTGGGGCCTACGAGCAGTACTTC	CASSLALGAYEQYF
TRBJ2-7	TRBD2	-	TRBV27	TGTGCCAGCAGTTTATCGGGAGCGGGAAGAAGTTACGAGCAGTACTTC	CASSLSGAGRSYEQYF
TRBJ1-2	-	-	TRBV6-1	TGTGCCAGCAGAGAAGACTATGGCTACACCTTC	CASREDYGYTF
TRBJ2-1	TRBD2	-	TRBV4-1	TGCGCCAGCAGCCAGGACAGCGGGGGGAGTTACAATGAGCAGTTCTTC	CASSQDSGGSYNEQFF
TRBJ2-7	-	-	TRBV30	TGTGCCTGGAGGACAGCTTACGAGCAGTACTTC	CAWRTAYEQYF
TRBJ2-1	-	-	TRBV28	TGTGCCAGCAGTTTCGCGGAGAGGGGTAGTGAGCAGTTCTTC	CASSFAERGSEQFF
TRBJ2-1	-	-	TRBV28	TGTGCCAGCAGTACCCTCCCGTCAAATGAGCAGTTCTTC	CASSTLPSNEQFF
TRBJ1-3	TRBD1	few	TRBV6-1	TGTGCCAGCAGAGAACAGGGGGCCCGTGGAAACACCATATATTTT	CASREQGARGNTIYF
TRBJ1-5	TRBD1	-	TRBV28	TGTGCCAGCAGTTTTTCTCACAGGGGCGTTAGCAATCAGCCCCAGCATTTT	CASSFSHRGVSNQPQHF
TRBJ2-3	TRBD1	-	TRBV24-1	TGTGCCACCAGTGATCCAGACAGGGGGCATGGAGATACGCAGTATTTT	CATSDPDRGHGDTQYF
TRBJ2-7	-	-	TRBV10-3	TGTGCCATCAGCCACACTCAGGGGTGGGAAGGCGAGCAGTACTTC	CAISHTQGWEGEQYF
TRBJ2-7	TRBD1	few	TRBV4-1	TGCGCCAGCAGCCAGGGACAGGGTGTATCCGAGCAGTACTTC	CASSQGQGVSEQYF
TRBJ1-6	-	once	TRBV19	TGTGCCAGTAGTATAGTCACAGCCTATAATTCACCCCTCCACTTT	CASSIVTAYNSPLHF
TRBJ2-1	-	few	TRBV7-9	TGTGCCAGCAGCCTCACCGGGACTGCCCTAAATGAGCAGTTCTTC	CASSLTGTALNEQFF
TRBJ2-4	-	once	TRBV6-5	TGTGCCAGCAGTTACCTTACAACGGGGCCGAAAAACATTCAGTACTTC	CASSYLTTGPKNIQYF
TRBJ2-7	TRBD1	few	TRBV28	TGTGCCAGCAGCGGGCCCATCTCGGGACAGGACCCATGGGATTACTTC	CASSGPISGQDPWDYF
TRBJ2-3	-	few	TRBV6-2/TRBV6-3	TGTGCCAGCTGGAGCGTGGGGCCCACAGATACGCAGTATTTT	CASWSVGPTDTQYF
TRBJ1-5	-	-	TRBV28	TGTGCCAGCAGTTTATTGGCAGGGGTCCAGCCCCAGCATTTT	CASSLLAGVQPQHF
TRBJ1-2	TRBD1	-	TRBV28	TGTGCCAGCAGTTTATCGGGACAGGGCCGCTATGGCTACACCTTC	CASSLSGQGRYGYTF
TRBJ2-1	TRBD2	few	TRBV7-2	TGTGCCAGCAGCTCAAAGGGCGGACTAGCGGGGGGGCCGGGGAATGAGCAGTTCTTC	CASSSKGGLAGGPGNEQFF
TRBJ2-3	-	-	TRBV10-3	TGTGCCATCACGACCCCCGGAGATACGCAGTATTTT	CAITTPGDTQYF